This is a list of T cell receptor beta chains from one sample in a study of blood T cell repertoires in COVID-19. The protocol was immunoSEQ multiplex PCR, while the TCRdb copy is restricted to in-frame clones and leaves out a portion. The repertoire holds about 230,000 clones, roughly 80% seen once, with 7.5% to 8% in the top ten. The sample taken for sequencing was peripheral blood. These receptors were taken from a woman of 80 years or more with COVID-19, enrolled during active disease. Each CDR3 is given with its conserved first and last residue. D genes are given only for firm matches. Clone size is stated in some rows and not others, as once, few, many or a class when expanded.

TRBD2	TRBJ2-1	TRBV6-5	-	CASSYSRLAGVNEQFF	TGTGCCAGCAGTTACTCGAGACTAGCGGGAGTCAATGAGCAGTTCTTC
TRBD2	TRBJ2-1	TRBV9	once	CASSTGTSGSPYNEQFF	TGTGCCAGCAGCACTGGGACTAGCGGGAGCCCCTACAATGAGCAGTTCTTC
TRBD1	TRBJ1-4	TRBV5-1	few	CASSSNPGQNEKLFF	TGCGCCAGCAGTTCTAACCCGGGACAGAATGAAAAACTGTTTTTT
-	TRBJ1-1	TRBV5-1	-	CASSPPGTPASTEAFF	TGCGCCAGCAGCCCCCCCGGGACTCCCGCCAGCACTGAAGCTTTCTTT
-	TRBJ2-3	TRBV5-1	-	CASSGGRGPTDTQYF	TGCGCCAGCAGCGGGGGGCGGGGGCCCACAGATACGCAGTATTTT
-	TRBJ1-5	TRBV18	-	CASSPLGADQPQHF	TGTGCCAGCTCACCTCTTGGGGCAGATCAGCCCCAGCATTTT
TRBD1	TRBJ2-7	TRBV5-1	-	CASRPGTDFYEQYF	TGCGCCAGCAGGCCCGGGACAGACTTTTACGAGCAGTACTTC
TRBD1	TRBJ2-7	TRBV7-2	-	CASSPSRDRVYEQYF	TGTGCCAGCAGCCCTTCGAGGGACAGGGTATACGAGCAGTACTTC
TRBD2	TRBJ2-1	TRBV7-9	-	CASSRAQAGYYNEQFF	TGTGCCAGCAGTCGAGCACAAGCGGGGTACTACAATGAGCAGTTCTTC
-	TRBJ2-7	TRBV18	few	CASSPQGSGNYEQYF	TGTGCCAGCTCACCCCAGGGATCTGGAAACTACGAGCAGTACTTC
-	TRBJ2-1	TRBV10-3	-	CAISQGGEQFF	TGTGCCATCAGTCAAGGGGGTGAGCAGTTCTTC
-	TRBJ2-4	TRBV2	-	CASSESGRDIQYF	TGTGCCAGCAGCGAAAGCGGCAGAGACATTCAGTACTTC
-	TRBJ1-2	TRBV7-2	once	CASSLVQGPHGYTF	TGTGCCAGCAGCTTAGTGCAGGGGCCGCATGGCTACACCTTC
TRBD2	TRBJ2-5	TRBV19	few	CASSKPAGAEETQYF	TGTGCCAGTAGTAAACCGGCGGGAGCAGAAGAGACCCAGTACTTC
-	TRBJ2-2	TRBV6-5	-	CASVLRRGQGELFF	TGTGCCAGCGTACTCAGGCGGGGGCAGGGGGAGCTGTTTTTT
-	TRBJ1-5	TRBV28	-	CASSLRGFSSNQPQHF	TGTGCCAGCAGCCTCAGGGGATTTTCAAGCAATCAGCCCCAGCATTTT
TRBD2	TRBJ2-7	TRBV7-2	-	CASSQLAGAVEQYF	TGTGCCAGCAGTCAACTAGCGGGAGCGGTCGAGCAGTACTTC
TRBD1	TRBJ1-5	TRBV27	-	CASSKGGSWEDQPQHF	TGTGCCAGCAGTAAAGGGGGCTCATGGGAGGATCAGCCCCAGCATTTT
-	TRBJ1-6	TRBV3-1/TRBV3-2	-	CASSQGGQYNSPLHF	TGTGCCAGCAGCCAAGGGGGGCAGTATAATTCACCCCTCCACTTT
-	TRBJ1-4	TRBV28	-	CASGGGLPSEKLFF	TGTGCCAGCGGGGGGGGCCTACCCAGTGAAAAACTGTTTTTT
-	TRBJ2-2	TRBV7-9	-	CASSAQWDPRGGELFF	TGTGCCAGCAGCGCGCAATGGGACCCGCGGGGCGGGGAGCTGTTTTTT
TRBD1	TRBJ2-7	TRBV6-5	-	CASISDRVYEQYF	TGTGCCAGCATATCGGACAGGGTCTACGAGCAGTACTTC
-	TRBJ2-5	TRBV6-5	few	CASSSLGQAEETQYF	TGTGCCAGCAGTTCCTTGGGGCAGGCGGAAGAGACCCAGTACTTC
-	TRBJ2-1	TRBV30	once	CAWSVGGHRGNEQFF	TGTGCCTGGAGTGTTGGGGGACACCGTGGGAATGAGCAGTTCTTC
TRBD2	TRBJ2-5	TRBV3-1/TRBV3-2	-	CASRGLAARTQYF	TGTGCCAGCAGGGGACTAGCGGCCCGGACCCAGTACTTC
TRBD1	TRBJ1-2	TRBV3-1/TRBV3-2	-	CASSASGQKYGYTF	TGTGCCAGCAGCGCGTCGGGACAGAAGTATGGCTACACCTTC
-	TRBJ1-5	TRBV19	-	CASKGSRQPQNQPQHF	TGTGCCAGTAAGGGGTCGAGACAGCCCCAAAATCAGCCCCAGCATTTT
-	TRBJ1-2	TRBV6-5	-	CATYQTGYTF	TGTGCCACCTATCAAACTGGCTACACCTTC
-	TRBJ2-7	TRBV10-3	-	CATQAQPTYEQYF	TGTGCCACCCAGGCACAGCCTACCTACGAGCAGTACTTC
-	TRBJ2-7	TRBV13	-	CASSPARRGGYEQYF	TGTGCCAGCAGCCCGGCCAGAAGAGGAGGCTACGAGCAGTACTTC
-	TRBJ1-4	TRBV7-8	-	CASSLGPGNEKLFF	TGTGCCAGCAGCTTAGGACCGGGAAATGAAAAACTGTTTTTT
-	TRBJ2-7	TRBV7-9	-	CASSLGAYEQYF	TGTGCCAGCAGCTTAGGGGCATACGAGCAGTACTTC
-	TRBJ2-7	TRBV5-1	many	CASASLDRSYEQYF	TGCGCCAGCGCGAGTCTCGACAGATCCTACGAGCAGTACTTC
-	TRBJ1-2	TRBV5-4	-	CASSSPLGGHGGANYGYTF	TGTGCCAGCAGCTCTCCTTTGGGGGGGCACGGGGGAGCTAACTATGGCTACACCTTC
TRBD2	TRBJ2-3	TRBV5-1	once	CASSFGLAGDTQYF	TGCGCCAGCAGCTTTGGACTAGCGGGAGATACGCAGTATTTT
-	TRBJ1-4	TRBV5-4	-	CASSLGSSGEKLFF	TGTGCCAGCAGCCTAGGCTCAAGTGGTGAAAAACTGTTTTTT
-	TRBJ1-5	TRBV5-8	-	CASSLGRVRGQPQHF	TGTGCCAGCAGCTTGGGGCGGGTCCGGGGTCAGCCCCAGCATTTT
-	TRBJ2-2	TRBV6-5	-	CASSYDGVNTGELFF	TGTGCCAGCAGTTACGACGGGGTGAACACCGGGGAGCTGTTTTTT
-	TRBJ2-1	TRBV6-6	-	CASSYSKPDNEQFF	TGTGCCAGCAGTTACTCGAAGCCTGACAATGAGCAGTTCTTC
-	TRBJ2-1	TRBV11-3	-	CASSPHGGDEQFF	TGTGCCAGCAGCCCACACGGCGGCGATGAGCAGTTCTTC
-	TRBJ1-3	TRBV9	-	CASSRLEGNSGNTIYF	TGTGCCAGCAGCCGCCTGGAGGGGAACTCTGGAAACACCATATATTTT
-	TRBJ1-6	TRBV30	-	CAWSARHHLHF	TGTGCCTGGAGTGCCCGACACCACCTCCACTTT
-	TRBJ1-5	TRBV6-1	-	CASSEGYSGLNQPQHF	TGTGCCAGCAGTGAAGGATACAGTGGATTAAATCAGCCCCAGCATTTT
-	TRBJ2-3	TRBV5-6	-	CASSLAKTRYTDTQYF	TGTGCCAGCAGCTTGGCAAAGACTAGATACACAGATACGCAGTATTTT
TRBD1	TRBJ1-1	TRBV7-9	-	CASSAKNVQGGGRAFF	TGTGCCAGCAGCGCCAAGAATGTACAGGGGGGAGGGAGAGCTTTCTTT
-	TRBJ2-1	TRBV10-3	-	CAISGGRGKSGSYNEQFF	TGTGCCATCAGTGGGGGACGCGGGAAATCCGGATCCTACAATGAGCAGTTCTTC
-	TRBJ1-2	TRBV5-4	-	CASSPGAVSYGYTF	TGTGCCAGCAGCCCAGGGGCAGTCTCGTATGGCTACACCTTC
TRBD2	TRBJ2-7	TRBV30	-	CACRLAGGRSYEQYF	TGTGCCTGTCGGCTAGCGGGAGGGCGGTCCTACGAGCAGTACTTC
TRBD2	TRBJ2-1	TRBV27	-	CASSAGAGGYNEQFF	TGTGCCAGCAGCGCCGGAGCGGGGGGTTACAATGAGCAGTTCTTC
TRBD2	TRBJ2-1	TRBV19	-	CASSTRLAGVRNEQFF	TGTGCCAGTAGTACCCGACTAGCGGGGGTCCGCAATGAGCAGTTCTTC